This TCR beta chain was recorded in a study of T cells expressing NK-cell markers. After re-calling the 5' RACE reads, TCRdb lists one entry per CDR3 protein, DNA absent. Across approximately 420,000 distinct CDR3 sequences, the top ten clones capture around 10% of the sample. The CDR3 spans 15 residues. The TCR was taken from a woman in her forties or fifties in good health. The rearrangement links TRBV12-3 or TRBV12-4 to TRBJ2-2. Source material: blood T cells: a sorted CD56 or NKG2C T cell subset, CD4+ or CD8+ T cells, or bulk PBMC T cells (not recorded which). CDR3 in amino acids: CASSLEVSSTGELFF.